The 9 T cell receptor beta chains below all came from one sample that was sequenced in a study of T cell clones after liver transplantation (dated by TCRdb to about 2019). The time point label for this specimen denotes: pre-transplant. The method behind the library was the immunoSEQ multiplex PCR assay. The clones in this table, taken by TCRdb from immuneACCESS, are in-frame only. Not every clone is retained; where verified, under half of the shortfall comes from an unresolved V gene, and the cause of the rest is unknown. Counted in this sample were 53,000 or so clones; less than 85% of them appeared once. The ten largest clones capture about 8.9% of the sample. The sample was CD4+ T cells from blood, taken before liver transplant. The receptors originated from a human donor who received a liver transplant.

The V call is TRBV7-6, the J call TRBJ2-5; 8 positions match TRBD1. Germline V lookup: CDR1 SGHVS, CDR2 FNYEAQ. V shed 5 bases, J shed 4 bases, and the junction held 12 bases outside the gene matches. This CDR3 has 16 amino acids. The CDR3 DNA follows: TGTGCCAGCAGCCCGAACGTTGGACAGGGAGGAGAGACCCAGTACTTC. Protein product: CASSPNVGQGGETQYF.

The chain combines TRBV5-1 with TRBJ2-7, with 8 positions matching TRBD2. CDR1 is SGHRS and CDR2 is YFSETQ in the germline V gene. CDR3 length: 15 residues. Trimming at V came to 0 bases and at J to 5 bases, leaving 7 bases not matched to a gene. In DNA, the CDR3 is TGCGCCAGCAGCTTGGGCGTTAGCGGGATAGACGAGCAGTACTTC. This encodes CASSLGVSGIDEQYF.

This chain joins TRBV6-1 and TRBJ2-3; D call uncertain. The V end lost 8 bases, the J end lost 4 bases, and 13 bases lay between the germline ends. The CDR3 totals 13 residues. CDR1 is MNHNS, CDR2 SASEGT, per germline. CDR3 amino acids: CASHRVFADTQYF. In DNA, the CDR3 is TGTGCCAGCCATAGGGTTTTCGCAGATACGCAGTATTTT.

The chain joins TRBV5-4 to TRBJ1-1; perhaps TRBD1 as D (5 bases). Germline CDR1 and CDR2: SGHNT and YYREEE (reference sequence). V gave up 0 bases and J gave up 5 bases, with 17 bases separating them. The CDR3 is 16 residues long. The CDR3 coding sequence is TGTGCCAGCAGCTTGGCTAGGGGAAGAAGCTTTACTGAAGCTTTCTTT. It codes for CASSLARGRSFTEAFF.

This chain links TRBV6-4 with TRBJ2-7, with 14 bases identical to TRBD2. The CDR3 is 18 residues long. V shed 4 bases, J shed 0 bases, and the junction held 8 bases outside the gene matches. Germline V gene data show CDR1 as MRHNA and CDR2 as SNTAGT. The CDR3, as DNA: TGTGCCAGCAGTGGCGCGACTAGCGGGAGGGGGAGCTCCTACGAGCAGTACTTC. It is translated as CASSGATSGRGSSYEQYF.

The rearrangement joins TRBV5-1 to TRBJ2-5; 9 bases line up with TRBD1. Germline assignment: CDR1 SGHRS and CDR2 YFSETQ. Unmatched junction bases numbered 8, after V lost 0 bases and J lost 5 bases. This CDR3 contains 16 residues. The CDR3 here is CASSLAGTGRMETQYF. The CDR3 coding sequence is TGCGCCAGCAGCTTGGCCGGGACAGGGAGGATGGAGACCCAGTACTTC.

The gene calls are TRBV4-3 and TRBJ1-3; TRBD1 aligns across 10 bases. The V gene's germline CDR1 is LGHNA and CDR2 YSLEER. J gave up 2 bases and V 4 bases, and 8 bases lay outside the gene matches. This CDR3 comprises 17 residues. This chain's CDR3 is CASSPSRGQGPGNTIYF. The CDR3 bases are TGCGCCAGCAGCCCTTCCCGGGGACAGGGGCCTGGAAACACCATATATTTT.

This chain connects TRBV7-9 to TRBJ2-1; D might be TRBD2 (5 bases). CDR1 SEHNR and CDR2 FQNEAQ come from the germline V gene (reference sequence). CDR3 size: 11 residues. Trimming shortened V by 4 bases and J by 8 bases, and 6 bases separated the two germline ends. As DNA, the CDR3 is TGTGCCAGCAGCTCTAGCCATGAGCAGTTCTTC. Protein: CASSSSHEQFF. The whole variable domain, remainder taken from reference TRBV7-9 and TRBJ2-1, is DTGVSQNPRHKITKRGQNVTFRCDPISEHNRLYWYRQTLGQGPEFLTYFQNEAQLEKSRLLSDRFSAERPKGSFSTLEIQRTEQGDSAMYLCASSSSHEQFFGPGTRLTVL.

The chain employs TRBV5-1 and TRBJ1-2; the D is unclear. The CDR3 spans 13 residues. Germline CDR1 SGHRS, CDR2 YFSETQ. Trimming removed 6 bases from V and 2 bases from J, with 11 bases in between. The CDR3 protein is CASNEPTNYGYTF. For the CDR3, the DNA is TGCGCCAGCAACGAACCAACAAACTATGGCTACACCTTC.